The clone carrying this T cell receptor (beta chain) was seen repeatedly, ten times or more. The authors prepared the TCRbeta library with unique molecular identifiers. TCRdb itself ran the PCR reads through MiXCR, one entry per CDR3 protein. Here the sample spans roughly 220,000 distinct CDR3 sequences, around 8.9% being singletons. The ends were cut back, 7 bases at V and 2 bases at J, with 11 bases in the middle. CDR3 length: 13 residues. CDR1 is PRHDT and CDR2 is FYEKMQ in the germline V gene (reference sequence). This record belongs to a study of T-cell reconstitution after alpha-beta-depleted transplantation in children.

This rearrangement joins TRBV13 to TRBJ1-2; perhaps TRBD1 as D (6 bases). Sample: PBMCs from the stem cell graft donor, taken from the stem cell graft. The source is a human donor who donated a stem cell graft to a child with SCID. CDR3: CASNTGRNYGYTF. In DNA, the CDR3 is TGTGCCAGCAACACAGGGCGGAACTATGGCTACACCTTC.